This TCR beta chain is from a study of blood T cell repertoires in COVID-19. Across the whole study: Sites across the United States, Italy and Spain contributed samples from acute and convalescent COVID-19. T cells, B-cell-depleted T cells, or PBMCs provided the cDNA or gDNA that served as material.

Germline-derived CDR1 and CDR2 are SGHVS and FQNEAQ. Trimming shortened V by 5 bases and J by 0 bases, and 20 bases separated the two germline ends. The CDR3 consists of 18 residues. In the original analysis: Counts of nucleated cells, estimated from reference gene primer amplification, were obtained. Libraries were prepared by immunoSEQ multiplex PCR; TCRdb keeps only in-frame clonotypes and omits some of them. The V and J calls and clone size are taken from that table; D and trimming were inferred from the DNA. The sample holds hundreds of thousands of clones, roughly 83% seen once. The V and J genes are TRBV7-8 and TRBJ1-3; D remains ambiguous. Sequences were obtained from peripheral blood. The source of this sequence is a woman aged 45-65 years with acute or convalescent COVID-19. The CDR3 DNA reads as TGTGCCAGCAGCCACAGAAGTGATGGGTTGAGCTCTGGAAACACCATATATTTT. This codes for CASSHRSDGLSSGNTIYF.